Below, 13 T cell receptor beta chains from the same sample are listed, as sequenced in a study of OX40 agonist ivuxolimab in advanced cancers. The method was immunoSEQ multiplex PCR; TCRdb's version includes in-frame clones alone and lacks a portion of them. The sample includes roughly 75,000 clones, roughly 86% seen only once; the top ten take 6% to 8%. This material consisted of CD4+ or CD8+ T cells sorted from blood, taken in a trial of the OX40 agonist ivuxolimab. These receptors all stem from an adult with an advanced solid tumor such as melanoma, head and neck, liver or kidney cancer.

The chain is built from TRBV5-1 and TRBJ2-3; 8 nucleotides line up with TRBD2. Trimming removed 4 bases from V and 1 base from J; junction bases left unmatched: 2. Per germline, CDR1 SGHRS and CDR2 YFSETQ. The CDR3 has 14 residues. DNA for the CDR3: TGCGCCAGCAGCATTAGCGGGGGCACAGATACGCAGTATTTT. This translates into CASSISGGTDTQYF. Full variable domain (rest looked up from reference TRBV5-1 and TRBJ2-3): KAGVTQTPRYLIKTRGQQVTLSCSPISGHRSVSWYQQTPGQGLQFLFEYFSETQRNKGNFPGRFSGRQFSNSRSEMNVSTLELGDSALYLCASSISGGTDTQYFGPGTRLTVL.

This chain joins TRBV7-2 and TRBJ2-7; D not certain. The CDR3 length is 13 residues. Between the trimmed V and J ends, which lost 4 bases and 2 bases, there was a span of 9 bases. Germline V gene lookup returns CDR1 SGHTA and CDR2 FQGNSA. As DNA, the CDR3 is TGTGCCAGCAGCTCGCGGAAAGCCTACGAGCAGTACTTC. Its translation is CASSSRKAYEQYF.

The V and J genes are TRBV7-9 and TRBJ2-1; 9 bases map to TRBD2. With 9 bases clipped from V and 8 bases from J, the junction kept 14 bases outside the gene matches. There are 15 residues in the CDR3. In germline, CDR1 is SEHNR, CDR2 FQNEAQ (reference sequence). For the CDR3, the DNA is TGTGCCAGTAGTAGCGGGAGAAAAGAGGGGGATGAGCAGTTCTTC. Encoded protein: CASSSGRKEGDEQFF.

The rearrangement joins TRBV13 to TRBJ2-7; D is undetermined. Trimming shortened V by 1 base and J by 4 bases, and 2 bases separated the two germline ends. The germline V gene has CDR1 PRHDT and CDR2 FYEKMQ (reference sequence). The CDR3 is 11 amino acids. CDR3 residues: CASSLAYEQYF. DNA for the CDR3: TGTGCCAGCAGCTTAGCGTACGAGCAGTACTTC.

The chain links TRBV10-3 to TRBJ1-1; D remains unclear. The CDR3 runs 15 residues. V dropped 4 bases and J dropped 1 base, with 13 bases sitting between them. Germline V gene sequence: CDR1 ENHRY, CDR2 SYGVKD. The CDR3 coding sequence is TGTGCCATCAGTGCGCGAAAGCAAGGGAACACTGAAGCTTTCTTT. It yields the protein CAISARKQGNTEAFF.

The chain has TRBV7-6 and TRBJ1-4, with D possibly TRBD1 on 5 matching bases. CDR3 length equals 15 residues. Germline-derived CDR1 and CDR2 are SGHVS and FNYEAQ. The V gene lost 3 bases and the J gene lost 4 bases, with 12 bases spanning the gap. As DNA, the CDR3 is TGTGCCAGCAGCTTTACGGGACTGAGTAATGAAAAACTGTTTTTT. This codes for CASSFTGLSNEKLFF. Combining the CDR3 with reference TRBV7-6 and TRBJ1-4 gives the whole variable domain GAGVSQSPRYKVTKRGQDVALRCDPISGHVSLYWYRQALGQGPEFLTYFNYEAQQDKSGLPNDRFSAERPEGSISTLTIQRTEQRDSAMYRCASSFTGLSNEKLFFGSGTQLSVL.

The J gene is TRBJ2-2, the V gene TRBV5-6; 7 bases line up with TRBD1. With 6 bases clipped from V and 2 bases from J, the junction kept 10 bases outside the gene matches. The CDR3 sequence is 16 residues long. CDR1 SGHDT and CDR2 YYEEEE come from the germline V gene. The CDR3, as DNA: TGTGCCAGCAACAAACCGGGACAGCTCAACACCGGGGAGCTGTTTTTT. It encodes CASNKPGQLNTGELFF.

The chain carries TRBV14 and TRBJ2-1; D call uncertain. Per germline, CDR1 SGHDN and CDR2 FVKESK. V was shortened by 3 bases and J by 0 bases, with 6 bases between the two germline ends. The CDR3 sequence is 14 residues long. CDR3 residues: CASSHDSSYNEQFF. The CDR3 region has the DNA TGTGCCAGCAGCCACGACTCCTCCTACAATGAGCAGTTCTTC.

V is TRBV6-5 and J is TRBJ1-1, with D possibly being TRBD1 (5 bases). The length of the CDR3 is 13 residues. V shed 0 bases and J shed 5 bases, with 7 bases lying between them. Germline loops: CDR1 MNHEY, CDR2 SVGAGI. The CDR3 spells CASSYSWGTEAFF. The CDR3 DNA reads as TGTGCCAGCAGTTACTCCTGGGGGACTGAAGCTTTCTTT.

The CDR3 nucleotides read TGTGCCAGCAGCCCAAGACAGGGTACCTACGAGCAGTACTTC. This translates into CASSPRQGTYEQYF. V usage is TRBV7-2 and J usage is TRBJ2-7, with TRBD1 matching 7 bases. Germline-derived CDR1 and CDR2 are SGHTA and FQGNSA. The CDR3 loop spans 14 amino acids. The V and J ends lost 5 bases and 2 bases, in that order; junction bases with no gene match: 6.

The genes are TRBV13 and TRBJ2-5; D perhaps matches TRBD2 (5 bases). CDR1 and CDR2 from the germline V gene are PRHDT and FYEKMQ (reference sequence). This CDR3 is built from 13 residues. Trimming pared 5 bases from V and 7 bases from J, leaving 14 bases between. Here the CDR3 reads CASSPSGPGTQYF. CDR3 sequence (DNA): TGTGCCAGCAGCCCGAGCGGTCCGGGGACCCAGTACTTC. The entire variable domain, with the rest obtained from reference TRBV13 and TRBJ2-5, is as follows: AAGVIQSPRHLIKEKRETATLKCYPIPRHDTVYWYQQGPGQDPQFLISFYEKMQSDKGSIPDRFSAQQFSDYHSELNMSSLELGDSALYFCASSPSGPGTQYFGPGTRLLVL.

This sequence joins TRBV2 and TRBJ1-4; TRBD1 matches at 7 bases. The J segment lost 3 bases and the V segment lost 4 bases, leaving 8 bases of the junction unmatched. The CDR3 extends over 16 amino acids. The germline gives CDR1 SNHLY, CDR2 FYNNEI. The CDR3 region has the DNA TGTGCCAGCAGTGCTCACAGGGGAATAGCTAATGAAAAACTGTTTTTT. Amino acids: CASSAHRGIANEKLFF.

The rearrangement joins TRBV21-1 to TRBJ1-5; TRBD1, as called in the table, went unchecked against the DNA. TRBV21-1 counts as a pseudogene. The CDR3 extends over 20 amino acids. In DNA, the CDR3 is TGTGCCAGCAAGGAGGAGATCAGGGGTTTGAAGTTAAACCTAAATCAGCCCCAGCATTTT. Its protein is CASKEEIRGLKLNLNQPQHF.